Listed here is a single TCR beta chain. The antigen remains undetermined. This sample was taken from a study of shared clonotypes between healthy human individuals. Study summary: Every donor yielded three CD4 naive, three CD4 memory, two CD8 naive and one CD8 memory plate.

In germline, CDR1 is SGHNT, CDR2 YYREEE (reference sequence). Trimming removed 2 bases from V and 3 bases from J; junction bases left unmatched: 4. The CDR3 extends over 14 amino acids. Across several immunoSEQ plates, the genomic DNA of each subset was split evenly. Produced via immunoSEQ multiplex PCR; TCRdb's table is partial and in-frame only. This sample yields approximately 600,000 clones, of which 95% are seen a single time; approximately 0.11% belongs to the top ten. Naive-designated CD8 cells lacked CD45RO, were positively enriched for CCR7, and omitted terminally differentiated effector memory CD45RA+ cells. Overall study results and limits: Though the depth was large, rarefaction showed that sorted-subset sequencing was incomplete.

This receptor was identified in a woman under 40 in good health. The sequencing input was naive CD8+ T cells sorted from blood. The rearrangement links TRBV5-4 to TRBJ1-2, with 7 bases aligning to TRBD1. The CDR3 DNA follows: TGTGCCAGCAGCTTACTCACAGGGGACTATGGCTACACCTTC. Amino acids: CASSLLTGDYGYTF. Using reference TRBV5-4 and TRBJ1-2 for the parts outside the CDR3, the full variable domain is ETGVTQSPTHLIKTRGQQVTLRCSSQSGHNTVSWYQQALGQGPQFIFQYYREEENGRGNFPPRFSGLQFPNYSSELNVNALELDDSALYLCASSLLTGDYGYTFGSGTRLTVV.